A selection of T cell receptor beta chains follows, all from one sample in a study of regulatory T cells in long-lasting Graves disease. MiXCR, run by TCRdb on the multiplex PCR reads, gives a single entry per CDR3 protein. The table has almost 350,000 distinct CDR3 sequences, roughly a fifth seen once. This material consisted of peripheral blood mononuclear cells (PBMCs), taken when the disease was refractory, from a patient treated with antithyroid drugs. The receptors stem from a female donor with Graves disease. The CDR3 runs from the conserved cysteine through the conserved F or W. Fields, in order: CDR3 length, V gene, J gene, clone size, D gene, CDR3 DNA, CDR3 protein. The D gene is left open where the match is weak. Expanded clones are given a class, and other clones once, few, many or no size at all.

>12|TRBV28|TRBJ1-4|many|.
TGTGCCAGCAGTTTAGTCCACAAGACACTGTTTTTT
CASSLVHKTLFF
>11|TRBV19|TRBJ1-4|.|.
TGTGCCAGTAGCCGAACTCGAGAACTGTTTTTT
CASSRTRELFF
>18|TRBV19|TRBJ1-6|few|.
TGTGCCAGTAGTCTTACGTTGACCCGACAGTCCTATAATTCACCCCTCCACTTT
CASSLTLTRQSYNSPLHF
>12|TRBV7-9|TRBJ2-7|few|.
TGTGCCAGCAGCCGGGACACCTACGAGCAGTACTTC
CASSRDTYEQYF
>14|TRBV3-1|TRBJ1-1|many|.
TGTGCCAGCAGCCAGAGAGGAGCTTCGACAAAGGCTTTCTTT
CASSQRGASTKAFF
>15|TRBV13|TRBJ1-2|few|.
TGTGCCAGCAGCTTAGGTCCAGGAGAGAACTATGGCTACACCTTC
CASSLGPGENYGYTF
>16|TRBV19|TRBJ1-6|many|TRBD1
TGTGCCAGTAGTATGCCCGCGAGGGGGCATAATTCACCCCTCCACTTT
CASSMPARGHNSPLHF
>14|TRBV2|TRBJ1-1|many|.
TGTGCCAGCAGTCAGGGGAGCGCGGACACTGAAGCTTTCTTT
CASSQGSADTEAFF
>15|TRBV4-1|TRBJ2-7|.|.
TGCGCCAGCAGCCCCCAGGGGAGAGGATCCTACGAGCAGTACTTC
CASSPQGRGSYEQYF
>16|TRBV7-8|TRBJ2-3|.|TRBD2
TGTGCCAGCAGCTTGAGACGGCTAGCGGGCACAGATACGCAGTATTTT
CASSLRRLAGTDTQYF
>14|TRBV7-2|TRBJ2-2|many|.
TGTGCCAGCAGCTTAGGGCCCTTCACCGGGGAGCTGTTTTTT
CASSLGPFTGELFF
>12|TRBV28|TRBJ1-5|many|.
TGTGCCAGCAGCATTCGTAATCAGCCCCAGCATTTT
CASSIRNQPQHF
>16|TRBV14|TRBJ2-1|.|.
TGTGCCAGCAGCCCCGTCTTTAGCGTAACCGGGCGTGAGCAGTTCTTC
CASSPVFSVTGREQFF
>16|TRBV6-1|TRBJ1-2|many|.
TGTGCCAGCACCATTTCCTCGAACGGGCGCAGCTATGGCTACACCTTC
CASTISSNGRSYGYTF
>15|TRBV3-1|TRBJ2-3|.|TRBD2
TGTGCCAGCAGTACGACTAGCGGGGGCACAGATACGCAGTATTTT
CASSTTSGGTDTQYF
>14|TRBV5-4|TRBJ2-7|few|.
TGTGCCAGCAGCCATGGGGAGAATAAGTACGAGCAGTACTTC
CASSHGENKYEQYF